The 6 T cell receptor beta chains in this list originate from one sample, sequenced in a study of cytomegalovirus exposure and HLA in healthy donors. A multiplex PCR was run with 60 Vbeta primers and 13 Jbeta primers. Only in-frame clones appear in the TCRdb table, and some are missing; sequencing was by immunoSEQ multiplex PCR. Counted here are over 150,000 clones, over 65% occurring once; the ten biggest clones make up 4% to 4.5%. The sample consisted of PBMCs. These receptors were taken from a woman in her 40s in good health and CMV-seronegative.

V usage is TRBV5-8 and J usage is TRBJ2-7, with D maybe TRBD1 (6 bases). V gave up 4 bases and J gave up 0 bases, with 14 bases separating them. Germline CDR1 SGHTS, CDR2 YDEGEE. This CDR3 is 15 amino acids long. The CDR3 sequence is CASSDDRPSSYEQYF. The CDR3 nucleotides are TGTGCCAGCAGCGATGACAGGCCCAGCTCCTACGAGCAGTACTTC.

This chain joins TRBV7-9 and TRBJ2-1; possible D gene TRBD1, 5 bases. Trimming took 5 bases from V and 6 from J, leaving 17 bases between them. The CDR3 sequence is 15 residues long. In germline, CDR1 is SEHNR, CDR2 FQNEAQ (reference sequence). The DNA for the CDR3 is TGTGCCAGCAGCCCCCTGGGGCAGCGAGGCAATGAGCAGTTCTTC. Amino acids: CASSPLGQRGNEQFF.

The chain joins TRBV29-1 to TRBJ2-3; 11 nucleotides match TRBD1. The CDR3 totals 15 residues. Germline values: CDR1 SQVTM, CDR2 ANQGSEA. V lost 6 bases, J lost 6 bases, and 11 bases stayed unmatched. In nucleotides, the CDR3 is TGCAGCGTGACCGGGACAGGGGGTGGGGCGGATACGCAGTATTTT. Translating gives CSVTGTGGGADTQYF.

J is TRBJ1-5 and V is TRBV4-1, with TRBD1 identical over 7 bases. Germline trimming cut 4 bases from V and 6 bases from J; bases unmatched to any gene: 15. Germline-derived CDR1 and CDR2 are MGHRA and YSYEKL. The length of the CDR3 is 17 residues. CDR3 region: CASSPTRETGETQPQHF. The CDR3 region has the DNA TGCGCCAGCAGCCCTACTAGGGAAACAGGGGAAACTCAGCCCCAGCATTTT.

This sequence joins TRBV28 and TRBJ1-4; D may be TRBD1 (6 bases). CDR1 and CDR2 from the germline V gene are MDHEN and SYDVKM. Trimming took 4 bases from V and 8 from J, leaving 11 bases between them. The CDR3 is 13 amino acids. The CDR3 spells CASSSGAGEKLFF. The CDR3 coding sequence is TGTGCCAGCAGTTCAGGGGCCGGAGAAAAACTGTTTTTT. The full variable domain, its missing parts supplied by reference TRBV28 and TRBJ1-4, is DVKVTQSSRYLVKRTGEKVFLECVQDMDHENMFWYRQDPGLGLRLIYFSYDVKMKEKGDIPEGYSVSREKKERFSLILESASTNQTSMYLCASSSGAGEKLFFGSGTQLSVL.

The gene calls are TRBV4-2 and TRBJ1-6; TRBD1 is a possible D gene (6 bases). The ends were cut back, 1 base at V and 5 bases at J, with 12 bases in the middle. Germline CDR1 LGHNA, CDR2 YNFKEQ. The CDR3 has 16 residues. In DNA form, the CDR3 reads TGTGCCAGCAGCCAAGCAAGTTCAGGGGATAATTCACCCCTCCACTTT. Protein sequence: CASSQASSGDNSPLHF.